This T cell receptor (beta chain) appears in the sequencing data of a study of blood T cells in healthy people across ages. This CDR3 is built from 14 residues. V dropped 2 bases and J dropped 2 bases, with 11 bases sitting between them. The germline V gene has CDR1 SGDLS and CDR2 YYNGEE. Then a second PCR, running roughly 6 to 11 cycles, was carried out with a sample-barcoded 5' primer and a J-beta primer mix. The template-switch adaptor, which had 12 random nucleotides, put a tag on each cDNA molecule. Each CDR3 protein gets one entry after TCRdb re-called the 5' RACE reads with MiXCR. This sample has about 730,000 distinct CDR3 sequences, with roughly 43% found just once. Study-level results: CMV status of donors was unknown, possibly confounding expanded clonotype changes.

To note about this clonotype: Its cognate antigen is unknown.

The study recruited healthy Caucasian donors from Russia who were aged roughly 6 to 100. The TCR comes from a woman in her sixties or seventies in good health. This rearrangement joins TRBV9 to TRBJ2-7; either TRBD1 or TRBD2 may fit D (5 bases each). The specimen sequenced was blood. CDR3 loop: CASSVGAGPYEQYF. As DNA, the CDR3 is TGTGCCAGCAGCGTCGGGGCAGGACCCTACGAGCAGTACTTC. The complete variable domain, with remaining parts taken from reference TRBV9 and TRBJ2-7, reads DSGVTQTPKHLITATGQRVTLRCSPRSGDLSVYWYQQSLDQGLQFLIQYYNGEERAKGNILERFSAQQFPDLHSELNLSSLELGDSALYFCASSVGAGPYEQYFGPGTRLTVT.